Listed here is a single TCR beta chain. There is no known antigen for this receptor. Base qualities are not at hand, and no much larger clone is one base apart. The data originate from a study of PD-1 blockade in classical Hodgkin lymphoma (dated by TCRdb to between 2020 and 2021). In the study overall: Nivolumab dosing was 3 mg/kg intravenously every 2 weeks, continuing until either disease progression or unacceptable toxicity. The study used TCR beta sequencing and CyTOF to define a peripheral blood immune signature of response to PD-1 blockade in classical Hodgkin lymphoma. Broad study findings and their caveats: Baseline diversity similar to that of newly diagnosed patients was observed in trial patients achieving complete response, whereas significantly lower diversity was observed in partial responders and progressors. By C4D1, a significant rise was seen in CD4+ TCR diversity but not in CD8+ TCR diversity (p=0.0027 vs p=0.16), and the rise was most apparent among complete responders (p=0.02). Newly diagnosed patients were reported to have lower baseline TCR diversity than healthy donors, and relapsed/refractory patients were reported to have lower baseline TCR diversity still. The study covered only a single clinical trial cohort, and the causes of the repertoire differences, possibly disease activity or prior therapy, were still not defined. Patients starting nivolumab less than 1 year after ASCT had lower diversity and were excluded from later analyses to avoid confounding by immune reconstitution.

According to the study, the label for this sample's time point signals: cycle 4 day 1 (C4D1), after 6 weeks of nivolumab. Every trial patient had relapsed following autologous stem cell transplantation, and prior brentuximab vedotin exposure was what differed among cohorts A, B and C. The trial cohort included 50 to 70 patients with relapsed/refractory classical Hodgkin lymphoma, and each patient had a best overall response of complete response, partial response or progressive disease. Single-agent nivolumab was administered to trial patients in the multi-cohort phase II CheckMate 205 trial. An independent review committee assessed best overall response using the 2007 International Working Group response criteria. Trial PBMCs were obtained immediately prior to nivolumab initiation (C1D1) and on therapy at cycle 2 day 1 and cycle 4 day 1. Peripheral blood was collected in 8 mL Vacutainer Cell Preparation Tubes, from which PBMCs were isolated by centrifugation and then cryopreserved.

Spanning cysteine to phenylalanine, the CDR3 consists of 17 amino acids. The DNA shown is the 51-base CDR3, in frame from base 1. In the germline V gene, CDR1 corresponds to KGHSH and CDR2 to LQKENI. V lost 3 bases and J lost 0 bases; the stretch between them is 15 bases long. Genomic DNA was extracted with the Qiagen DNeasy kit from unsorted PBMCs and from negatively selected CD4+ and CD8+ fractions. TCR beta CDR3 regions were subjected to amplification by immunoSEQ multiplex PCR with primers that anneal to V and J segments. A synthetic immune receptor repertoire was used to minimize amplification bias, and any remaining bias was removed computationally after sequencing. Per the authors' processing: Custom Python scripts were used to quantify repertoire diversity as the Shannon entropy index. Unsorted, CD4+ and CD8+ repertoires were analyzed separately, except for combined analyses in which CD4+ and CD8+ sequences were merged in silico. Clonal expansion was defined as at least a 2-fold frequency increase after treatment relative to C1D1, with a pseudocount of 0.5 for undetected baseline clones. Singleton clones were defined as clones with 0 or 1 copy at C1D1, and non-singleton clones were defined as clones with 2 or more copies. By matching protein sequences in sorted samples from the same patient, clones expanded in unsorted samples were annotated as CD4+, CD8+ or unknown. Wilcoxon tests on paired samples were used to test diversity changes from C1D1 to C4D1. In TCRdb, the immuneACCESS table is reduced to in-frame sequences with V and J assigned. These tables do not hold every clone; where another copy was compared, an unresolved V gene accounts for under half, and the others remain unexplained. The DNA gave D and trimming, while V, J and clone size come from that table. The sample table contains some 90,000 clones; only one count was recorded for around four fifths of them. Roughly 9.4% of the sample is held by the ten biggest clonotypes.

The source material was peripheral blood mononuclear cells (PBMCs), sampled before the fourth cycle of nivolumab. In this chain, TRBV18 is recombined with TRBJ2-4, with the D gene not confidently named. The clonotype was recovered from a human donor with classical Hodgkin lymphoma. In nucleotide form, the sequence is TGTGCCAGCTCACCCATTGGGAATTCAGTAGCCAAAAACATTCAGTACTTC. Its coded protein is CASSPIGNSVAKNIQYF. The reference TRBV18 and TRBJ2-4 proteins fill in what lies around the CDR3, so the full variable domain reads NAGVMQNPRHLVRRRGQEARLRCSPMKGHSHVYWYRQLPEEGLKFMVYLQKENIIDESGMPKERFSAEFPKEGPSILRIQQVVRGDSAAYFCASSPIGNSVAKNIQYFGAGTRLSVL.